This T cell receptor (beta chain) was identified during a study of post-analysis software for immune sequencing data. Study details: Some patients lacked subtype; others had relapsing-remitting, secondary progressive or progressive-relapsing disease.

This clonotype showed up many times. Antigen specificity is unknown. General study points: Patients used about five TRBV segments, including TRBV5-6, TRBV5-1 and TRBV20-1, more often than controls. By F measure, samples from a shared preparation batch strongly co-clustered.

Germline CDR1 and CDR2: SQVTM and ANQGSEA. This CDR3 spans 12 amino acids. V was trimmed by 6 bases and J by 6 bases, leaving 12 bases between them. TCR beta cDNA libraries included unique molecular identifiers. TCRdb ran MiXCR on the PCR reads and lists one entry per CDR3 protein. This sample has fewer than 600,000 distinct CDR3 sequences, with around 40% found just once. This sequence joins TRBV29-1 and TRBJ1-5; the D gene is possibly TRBD1 (5 bases). The TCR sequence derives from a girl aged 10-17 years with multiple sclerosis. Material for sequencing was blood. The CDR3 loop reads CSVYDSGQPQHF. CDR3 in DNA: TGCAGCGTCTACGACAGCGGTCAGCCCCAGCATTTT.